A selection of T cell receptor beta chains follows, all from one sample in a study of blood T cell repertoires in COVID-19. TCRdb's table, derived via immunoSEQ multiplex PCR, lists solely in-frame clones and lacks some. The table lists around 150,000 clones, approximately 88% of them singletons. Sequencing was done on a sample of peripheral blood. Receptor source: an older woman who had recovered from COVID-19. Both conserved end residues are part of each CDR3. D genes are given only for firm matches. Not all rows give a size; the values are once, few, many and, for expanded clones, a class.

V	size	D	J	CDR3	DNA
TRBV4-2	NA	TRBD1	TRBJ2-7	CASSQDLQGARTYEQYF	TGTGCCAGCAGCCAAGACCTACAGGGGGCCCGCACCTACGAGCAGTACTTC
TRBV5-1	NA	TRBD1	TRBJ2-5	CASSLGGDRGQTQYF	TGCGCCAGCAGCTTGGGAGGGGACAGGGGTCAGACCCAGTACTTC
TRBV6-5	NA	TRBD1	TRBJ2-4	CASRPWTGTKNIQYF	TGTGCCAGCAGGCCCTGGACAGGGACCAAAAACATTCAGTACTTC
TRBV28	NA	NA	TRBJ1-2	CASSLDRLRGYTF	TGTGCCAGCAGTTTGGACAGACTACGAGGCTACACCTTC
TRBV5-1	NA	NA	TRBJ2-7	CASSLDGAYEQYF	TGCGCCAGCAGCTTGGACGGAGCCTACGAGCAGTACTTC
TRBV19	NA	NA	TRBJ1-5	CASSIGTHQPQHF	TGTGCCAGTAGTATCGGGACACATCAGCCCCAGCATTTT
TRBV2	NA	NA	TRBJ1-6	CASSDPYSSPLHF	TGTGCCAGCAGTGACCCCTACTCGTCACCCCTCCACTTT
TRBV28	NA	NA	TRBJ1-3	CASSGPVRVDTIYF	TGTGCCAGCAGTGGACCTGTCAGGGTGGACACCATATATTTT
TRBV11-2	NA	NA	TRBJ1-1	CASSTGPSWVSEAFF	TGTGCCAGCAGCACGGGTCCATCTTGGGTCTCTGAAGCTTTCTTT
TRBV6-1	NA	NA	TRBJ2-4	CASSERLQGNIQYF	TGTGCCAGCAGTGAACGTCTCCAGGGAAACATTCAGTACTTC
TRBV29-1	NA	TRBD1	TRBJ1-2	CSVETGDYGYTF	TGCAGCGTGGAGACAGGGGACTATGGCTACACCTTC
TRBV29-1	NA	NA	TRBJ2-5	CSVVRQVAETQYF	TGCAGCGTTGTCAGACAGGTTGCGGAGACCCAGTACTTC
TRBV5-1	NA	NA	TRBJ2-5	CASSPIVGRGETQYF	TGCGCCAGCAGCCCTATCGTGGGGCGCGGCGAGACCCAGTACTTC
TRBV20-1	NA	NA	TRBJ1-2	CSAVQGDGYTF	TGCAGTGCAGTACAGGGAGATGGCTACACCTTC
TRBV7-3	NA	TRBD2	TRBJ2-5	CASSTGLSQETQYF	TGTGCCAGCAGTACGGGACTATCACAAGAGACCCAGTACTTC
TRBV28	NA	TRBD2	TRBJ2-1	CASSLTSGGSEQFF	TGTGCCAGCAGTTTAACTAGCGGGGGGAGTGAGCAGTTCTTC
TRBV5-1	NA	TRBD2	TRBJ2-3	CASSLGETSADTQYF	TGCGCCAGCAGCTTGGGGGAGACTAGCGCGGATACGCAGTATTTT
TRBV7-3	NA	NA	TRBJ2-3	CASSLSPGGSTDTQYF	TGTGCCAGCAGCTTAAGTCCAGGAGGAAGCACAGATACGCAGTATTTT
TRBV2	NA	NA	TRBJ2-3	CASSEEIVQGGPDTQYF	TGTGCCAGCAGTGAAGAAATTGTGCAGGGTGGGCCAGATACGCAGTATTTT
TRBV5-1	NA	NA	TRBJ2-5	CASSLSPGGPPAQYF	TGCGCCAGCAGCTTGTCCCCGGGGGGCCCACCAGCCCAGTACTTC
TRBV7-8	NA	NA	TRBJ1-5	CASSSTFDGSNQPQHF	TGTGCCAGCAGCTCAACCTTCGACGGGAGCAATCAGCCCCAGCATTTT
TRBV5-1	NA	TRBD1	TRBJ1-4	CASSSGQGGSEKLFF	TGCGCCAGCAGCTCAGGACAGGGGGGTAGTGAAAAACTGTTTTTT
TRBV19	NA	TRBD1	TRBJ2-7	CASSTAGQGYEQYF	TGTGCCAGTAGTACGGCGGGACAGGGCTACGAGCAGTACTTC
TRBV11-1	NA	NA	TRBJ2-7	CASSLPGTYEQYF	TGTGCCAGCAGCTTACCAGGGACCTACGAGCAGTACTTC
TRBV19	NA	NA	TRBJ2-7	CASSILGTNYEQYF	TGTGCCAGTAGTATCCTAGGCACAAACTACGAGCAGTACTTC
TRBV29-1	NA	NA	TRBJ1-1	CSVEIQEGTEAFF	TGCAGCGTTGAAATACAGGAGGGCACTGAAGCTTTCTTT
TRBV10-3	NA	NA	TRBJ2-1	CAIRGASYNEQFF	TGTGCCATCAGGGGAGCCTCCTACAATGAGCAGTTCTTC
TRBV5-1	few	NA	TRBJ1-3	CASSLDGDTIYF	TGCGCCAGCAGCTTAGACGGGGACACCATATATTTT
TRBV19	NA	TRBD1	TRBJ1-4	CASWTGAATNEKLFF	TGTGCCAGCTGGACAGGGGCTGCAACTAATGAAAAACTGTTTTTT
TRBV19	NA	TRBD1	TRBJ2-7	CASSIRQGQQYF	TGTGCCAGTAGTATCCGACAGGGACAGCAGTACTTC
TRBV7-9	NA	NA	TRBJ2-7	CASSLGPSTEQYF	TGTGCCAGCAGCTTAGGACCGTCGACAGAGCAGTACTTC
TRBV16	NA	NA	TRBJ1-1	CASSRREGEGEAFF	TGTGCCAGCAGCCGCCGGGAGGGGGAAGGTGAAGCTTTCTTT
TRBV7-9	NA	NA	TRBJ2-1	CASTQGRGTRNEQFF	TGTGCCAGCACCCAGGGGCGGGGGACGAGAAATGAGCAGTTCTTC
TRBV7-6	NA	NA	TRBJ1-4	CASSKNPGTNEKLFF	TGTGCCAGCAGCAAAAATCCAGGAACTAATGAAAAACTGTTTTTT
TRBV11-2	NA	NA	TRBJ1-2	CASSAGRGYGYTF	TGTGCCAGTAGCGCGGGGCGAGGCTATGGCTACACCTTC
TRBV11-1	NA	NA	TRBJ1-1	CASSLPTGLNTEAFF	TGTGCCAGCAGCTTGCCGACAGGATTGAACACTGAAGCTTTCTTT
TRBV4-1	few	NA	TRBJ1-2	CASSHALGGDNYGYTF	TGCGCCAGCAGCCATGCCCTCGGCGGCGATAACTATGGCTACACCTTC
TRBV7-8	NA	NA	TRBJ1-6	CASSFGAQGSPLHF	TGTGCCAGCAGCTTTGGGGCTCAAGGGTCACCCCTCCACTTT
TRBV2	NA	TRBD2	TRBJ2-3	CASSGTSGGWGDTQYF	TGTGCCAGCAGCGGGACTAGCGGGGGCTGGGGGGATACGCAGTATTTT
TRBV9	NA	NA	TRBJ1-5	CASSLQGGNQPQHF	TGTGCCAGCAGCCTACAGGGTGGCAATCAGCCCCAGCATTTT
TRBV7-9	NA	NA	TRBJ1-1	CASSLVKSFQGTTEAFF	TGTGCCAGCAGCTTAGTTAAGTCGTTCCAGGGGACCACTGAAGCTTTCTTT
TRBV28	NA	NA	TRBJ1-6	CASSFQLMSLHF	TGTGCCAGCAGTTTCCAGTTAATGTCCCTCCACTTT
TRBV28	NA	NA	TRBJ2-7	CASSSGTPAYEQYF	TGTGCCAGCAGTTCAGGGACACCGGCCTACGAGCAGTACTTC
TRBV6-5	NA	TRBD1	TRBJ2-7	CASSYDRGNEQYF	TGTGCCAGCAGTTATGACAGGGGTAACGAGCAGTACTTC
TRBV4-2	NA	NA	TRBJ1-3	CASSQGSRAPGNTIYF	TGTGCCAGCAGCCAAGGGTCCCGCGCTCCTGGAAACACCATATATTTT
TRBV9	NA	NA	TRBJ2-1	CASSHRDSFSNEQFF	TGTGCCAGCAGCCACCGGGACTCCTTTTCCAATGAGCAGTTCTTC
TRBV6-2/TRBV6-3	NA	TRBD1	TRBJ2-5	CASSYYEGAGPGETQYF	TGTGCCAGCAGTTACTACGAGGGGGCCGGGCCGGGAGAGACCCAGTACTTC
TRBV2	NA	NA	TRBJ2-1	CASSDAGYEQFF	TGTGCCAGCAGTGATGCGGGGTATGAGCAGTTCTTC
TRBV5-1	NA	TRBD2	TRBJ2-5	CASTGAGATYETQYF	TGCGCCAGCACGGGAGCGGGGGCTACTTATGAGACCCAGTACTTC
TRBV11-2	NA	TRBD1	TRBJ1-4	CASSPWIPGQGVNEKLFF	TGTGCCAGCAGCCCGTGGATTCCGGGACAGGGGGTTAATGAAAAACTGTTTTTT
TRBV7-2	NA	NA	TRBJ1-5	CASSPWGESGQPQHF	TGTGCCAGCAGCCCCTGGGGGGAATCAGGACAGCCCCAGCATTTT
TRBV29-1	NA	NA	TRBJ1-1	CSVEPQGNTEAFF	TGCAGCGTTGAACCCCAGGGGAACACTGAAGCTTTCTTT
TRBV5-1	NA	TRBD2	TRBJ2-3	CASSPPSGGAPDTQYF	TGCGCCAGCAGCCCCCCTAGCGGGGGGGCCCCAGATACGCAGTATTTT
TRBV5-6	NA	TRBD1	TRBJ1-2	CASRRQGNGYTF	TGTGCCAGCAGAAGACAGGGGAACGGCTACACCTTC
TRBV19	NA	NA	TRBJ1-5	CASSAVRDNQPQHF	TGTGCCAGTAGTGCGGTCAGGGATAATCAGCCCCAGCATTTT